This T cell receptor beta chain was recovered during a study of OX40 agonist ivuxolimab in advanced cancers. Study at large: Patients were infused with ivuxolimab every 2 weeks at 0.01 to 10 mg/kg. Enrolled patients in dose escalation had cancers that were hepatocellular carcinoma, melanoma, renal cell or head and neck cancer.

Study observations and caveats: The antigens recognized by the expanded peripheral T cells, that is their antigen specificity, were not determined.

Of note for this clone: Its matching antigen is unknown.

Patients were ineligible given autoimmune disease history or systemic immunosuppression. The protocol was immunoSEQ multiplex PCR, while the TCRdb copy is restricted to in-frame clones and leaves out a portion. The sample includes 50,000 to 55,000 clones, approximately 80% of them seen just once. The sequences come from CD4+ or CD8+ T cells sorted from blood, collected in a trial of the OX40 agonist ivuxolimab. The TCR was taken from an adult with an advanced solid tumor such as melanoma, head and neck, liver or kidney cancer.

Written as DNA, the CDR3 is TGTGCCAGCTCACCAATCGGGGAGGGAGATACGCAGTATTTT. Translated: CASSPIGEGDTQYF. The chain uses TRBV18 and TRBJ2-3; 7 nucleotides agree with TRBD2. J lost 5 bases, V lost 2 bases, and 4 bases had no gene match. This CDR3 contains 14 residues. The germline V gene has CDR1 KGHSH and CDR2 LQKENI.